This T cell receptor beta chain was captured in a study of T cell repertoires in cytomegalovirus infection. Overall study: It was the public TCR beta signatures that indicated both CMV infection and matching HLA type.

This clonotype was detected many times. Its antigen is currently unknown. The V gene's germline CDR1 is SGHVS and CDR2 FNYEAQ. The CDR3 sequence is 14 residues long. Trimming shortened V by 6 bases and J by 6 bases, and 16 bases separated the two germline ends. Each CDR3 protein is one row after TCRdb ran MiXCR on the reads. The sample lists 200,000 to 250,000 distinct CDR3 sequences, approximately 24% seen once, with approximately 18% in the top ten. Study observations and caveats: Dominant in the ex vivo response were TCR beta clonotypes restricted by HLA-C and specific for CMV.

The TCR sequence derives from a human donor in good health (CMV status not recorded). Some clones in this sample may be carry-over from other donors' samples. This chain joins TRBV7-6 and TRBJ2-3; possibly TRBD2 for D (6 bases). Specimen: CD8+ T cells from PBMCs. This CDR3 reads CASSSDPGVDTQYF. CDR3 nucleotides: TGTGCCAGCAGTTCGGACCCGGGGGTGGATACGCAGTATTTT.